The present T cell receptor (beta chain) was sequenced within a study of radiotherapy plus CTLA-4 blockade in lung cancer. Overall study: Of the patients, under 20% showed objective responses and around 32% attained disease control.

Germline V gene lookup returns CDR1 SEHNR and CDR2 FQNEAQ (reference sequence). V was cut by 4 bases and J by 6 bases, with 13 bases left in between. The CDR3 is 13 amino acids. Lung cancer patients with chemo-refractory metastatic non-small-cell disease were given focal radiation plus CTLA-4 blockade with ipilimumab. Study-wide findings and caveats: Early blood T cell clone dynamics reportedly forecast response best, with interferon-beta. Peripheral blood showed expansion of tumor-derived TCR clones after radiotherapy and ipilimumab.

Note on this clone: Its antigen remains unidentified.

Only in-frame clones appear in the TCRdb table, and some are missing; sequencing was by immunoSEQ multiplex PCR. This table holds 70,000 to 100,000 clones, more than 75% found once. The chain is built from TRBV7-9 and TRBJ2-7, with D tentatively TRBD1 (6 bases). This sample comprised peripheral blood, obtained from a patient treated with radiotherapy plus ipilimumab. The TCR comes from a human donor with non-small cell lung cancer who had a partial response to radiotherapy plus ipilimumab. CDR3 bases: TGTGCCAGCAGCTCAGAAGGGGGTACCGAGCAGTACGTC. Translated, it gives CASSSEGGTEQYV.